The T cell receptor beta chain under discussion was sequenced for a study of blood T cell repertoires in COVID-19. Study context: From T cells, B-cell-depleted T cells, or PBMCs came the material, which was cDNA or gDNA.

As processed by the authors: Reference gene primer amplification gave estimated nucleated cell counts. Profiled with immunoSEQ multiplex PCR; TCRdb holds only in-frame clones, not every one. Clonal size and the V and J genes are those of that table, whereas D and trimming came from the DNA. Counted here are some 200,000 clones, less than 90% occurring once; the ten biggest clones make up 0.65% to 0.95%. The CDR3 consists of 11 residues. CDR1 and CDR2 (germline): LNHDA, SQIVND (reference sequence). Trimming shortened V by 5 bases and J by 7 bases, and 9 bases separated the two germline ends. Sequencing used peripheral blood. This receptor was taken from a woman in her seventies with acute or convalescent COVID-19. The chain uses TRBV19 and TRBJ2-7, with D maybe TRBD1 (6 bases). CDR3 sequence: CASSFGQEQYF. The CDR3, as DNA: TGTGCCAGTAGTTTCGGACAGGAGCAGTACTTC.